This T cell receptor (beta chain) was identified during a study of T cells in Graves' hyperthyroidism and ophthalmopathy. Background on the study: Peripheral blood sampling occurred at initial diagnosis, before any treatment.

Template material for amplifying TCR beta CDR3 regions consisted of RNA transcripts. In the first-round RT-PCR of the TCR CDR3, the HTBI primer set was used. Each CDR3 protein gets one entry after TCRdb re-called the multiplex PCR reads with MiXCR. The sample contains 300,000 to 400,000 distinct CDR3 sequences, about 13% of which appear only once. V lost 3 bases and J 3 bases, leaving 12 bases between the germline ends. The CDR3 runs 14 residues. This clonotype was seen repeatedly, ten times or more. The chain joins TRBV12-3 or TRBV12-4 to TRBJ2-7; TRBD2 is a possible D gene (7 bases). The clonotype comes from a woman between 18 and 29 years old with Graves' hyperthyroidism. Sequencing input: blood. This CDR3 is CASSFRGADYEQYF. In nucleotides, the CDR3 is TGTGCCAGCAGTTTCCGGGGGGCGGACTACGAGCAGTACTTC.